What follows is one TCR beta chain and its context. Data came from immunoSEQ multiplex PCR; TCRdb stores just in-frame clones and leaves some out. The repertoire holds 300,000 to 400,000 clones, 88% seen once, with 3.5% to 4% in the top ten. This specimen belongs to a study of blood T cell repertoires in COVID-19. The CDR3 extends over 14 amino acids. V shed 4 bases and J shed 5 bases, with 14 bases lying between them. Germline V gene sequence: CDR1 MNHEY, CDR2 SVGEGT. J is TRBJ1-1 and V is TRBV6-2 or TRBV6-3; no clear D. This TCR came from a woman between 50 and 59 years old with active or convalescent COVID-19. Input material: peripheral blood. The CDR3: CASSSGVRGTEAFF. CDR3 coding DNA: TGTGCCAGCAGTTCCGGGGTGCGTGGGACTGAAGCTTTCTTT.